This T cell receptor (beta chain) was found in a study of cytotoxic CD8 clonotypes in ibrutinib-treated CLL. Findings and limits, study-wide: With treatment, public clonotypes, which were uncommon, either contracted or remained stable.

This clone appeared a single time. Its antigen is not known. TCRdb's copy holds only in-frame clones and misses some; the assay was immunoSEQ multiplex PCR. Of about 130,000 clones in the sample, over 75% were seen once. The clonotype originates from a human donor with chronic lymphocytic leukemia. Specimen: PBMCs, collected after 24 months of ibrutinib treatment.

In nucleotides, the CDR3 is TGTGCCAGCAGCTTTGCCGTGATCTCCGTGGCTACGCAGTATTTT. It yields the protein CASSFAVISVATQYF. The chain is built from TRBV5-6 and TRBJ2-3; D not certain. Germline CDR1 reads SGHDT; CDR2 reads YYEEEE. The CDR3 extends over 15 amino acids. V was clipped by 2 bases and J by 8 bases, with 18 bases between them. Full variable domain (missing parts from reference TRBV5-6 and TRBJ2-3): DAGVTQSPTHLIKTRGQQVTLRCSPKSGHDTVSWYQQALGQGPQFIFQYYEEEERQRGNFPDRFSGHQFPNYSSELNVNALLLGDSALYLCASSFAVISVATQYFGPGTRLTVL.